The source of this T cell receptor (beta chain) is a study of metastatic and nonmetastatic thyroid tumors (dated by TCRdb to about 2020). With respect to the entire study: Repertoires from peripheral blood and from tumor or nodule tissue samples of malignant and benign thyroid patients were compared. Broad study findings and their caveats: In both blood and tumor samples, TCR beta diversity was reported to be significantly higher in malignant tumors than in benign nodules.

Before undergoing thyroid surgery, none of the patients had been given any kind of treatment. Patient clinical samples collected from the early 2010s to the late 2010s were retrospectively analysed using T-cell receptor beta sequencing. The library was prepared using PCR. The instrument was an Illumina HiSeq 4000. High-throughput sequencing was used to profile the TCR beta-chain CDR3 region of every patient. From the authors' description of their analysis: Drawing on CDR3 differences between clinicopathological groups, the researchers built a classifier meant to tell apart patients with distant-metastatic papillary thyroid cancer. To measure repertoire diversity the researchers used the Shannon index, while the Morisita-Horn index served to gauge how similar the tumor and blood repertoires were. TCRdb trimmed public reads at Q25 via fastp, called clones via MiXCR and kept in-frame beta chains. TCRdb's processing, not the authors' own work, is the source of the V and J calls. This sample comprises about 14,000 clones, around 4% of them detected only once. Roughly a quarter of the sample is held by the ten biggest clonotypes.

From cysteine to phenylalanine, the CDR3 is 11 amino acids long. Of the read, only the CDR3 DNA is kept; its 33 bases are in frame from base 1. The CDR1 and CDR2 encoded by the germline V gene (reference sequence) are SEHNR and FQNEAQ. Deletion took 9 bases off V and 4 bases off J, with a span of 7 bases between the germline ends. Comment on this clone: The antigen it recognizes is unknown. The input lacks base qualities; no much larger clone sits a single base away.

The sequencing sample was made of tumor tissue. The rearrangement joined TRBV7-9 to TRBJ1-3; the D gene cannot be resolved reliably. This clonotype was sampled from a female donor with papillary thyroid cancer or a benign thyroid nodule (not recorded which). Some clones in this sample may be carry-over from other donors' samples. The sequenced DNA: TGTGCCAGTGACGGAGGAAACACCATATATTTT. Its protein product is CASDGGNTIYF.